The present T cell receptor beta chain was sequenced within a study of blood T cell repertoires in COVID-19. At the level of the study: Acute and convalescent COVID-19 samples came from the United States, Italy and Spain. Sources were T cells, B-cell-depleted T cells, or PBMCs; the material itself was cDNA or gDNA.

Original data processing: Nucleated cell number was recorded as an estimate derived from reference gene primer amplification. Measured with immunoSEQ multiplex PCR; TCRdb has only the in-frame clones, and not every one. Clone size and V and J calls were adopted from that table, with D and trimming inferred from the DNA. This sample has some 59,000 clones, with roughly 79% found just once. This CDR3 is 15 amino acids long. The germline V gene encodes CDR1 SGHAT and CDR2 FQDESV (reference sequence). V lost 4 bases to trimming and J lost 0 bases; unmatched junction nucleotides: 4. This clone was counted a single time.

The chain is built from TRBV11-1 and TRBJ2-3, with 7 bases aligning to TRBD2. The sequenced sample was peripheral blood. The clonotype was recovered from a woman in her fifties or sixties with acute or convalescent COVID-19. The CDR3: CASSYSAGSTDTQYF. The CDR3 coding sequence is TGTGCCAGCAGCTACTCAGCGGGGAGCACAGATACGCAGTATTTT.